This is a list of T cell receptor beta chains from one sample in a study of CD8 T cells in ankylosing spondylitis. TCRdb analysed the 5' RACE reads with MiXCR anew, one entry per CDR3 protein. The sample shows fewer than 200,000 distinct CDR3 sequences, around 8.9% of them seen only once. The specimen was blood, either unsorted or a sorted T cell fraction (not recorded which). The receptor source for this set is a female donor with ankylosing spondylitis or in good health (not recorded which). Both conserved end residues are part of each CDR3.

J: TRBJ2-1; V: TRBV29-1; CDR3: CSVEDPQGLYNEQFF
J: TRBJ2-1; V: TRBV20-1; CDR3: CSARAFLESYNEQFF
J: TRBJ1-2; V: TRBV24-1; CDR3: CATAPRDGANYGYTF
J: TRBJ2-1; V: TRBV7-9; CDR3: CASSPVAIHNEQFF
J: TRBJ2-3; V: TRBV18; CDR3: CASSPKKSGPGNPWDTQYF
J: TRBJ2-7; V: TRBV12-3/TRBV12-4; CDR3: CASSLARDYEQYF
J: TRBJ2-1; V: TRBV5-5; CDR3: CASRRGTGTGNEQFF
J: TRBJ1-1; V: TRBV5-5; CDR3: CATTGMNTEAFF
J: TRBJ1-1; V: TRBV7-2; CDR3: CASSLVWTRAEAFF
J: TRBJ2-1; V: TRBV6-1; CDR3: CASSDLGTSDTYNEQFF
J: TRBJ2-3; V: TRBV4-1; CDR3: CASSPGQITDTQYF
J: TRBJ1-5; V: TRBV15; CDR3: CATSRDRGQPQHF
J: TRBJ2-7; V: TRBV28; CDR3: CASSFTGRAHEQYF
J: TRBJ2-1; V: TRBV20-1; CDR3: CSASSGLAWDEQFF
J: TRBJ2-5; V: TRBV7-2; CDR3: CASSPGTGNLQTQYF
J: TRBJ2-4; V: TRBV20-1; CDR3: CSARAGDKNIQYF
J: TRBJ2-7; V: TRBV29-1; CDR3: CSVVVWPQPYEQYF
J: TRBJ2-1; V: TRBV5-1; CDR3: CASSLWASADNEQFF
J: TRBJ1-1; V: TRBV7-4; CDR3: CARQENWNTEAFF
J: TRBJ1-1; V: TRBV7-9; CDR3: CASTSGRTEAFF
J: TRBJ2-1; V: TRBV27; CDR3: CASISLGVGKQFF
J: TRBJ2-2; V: TRBV7-9; CDR3: CASSHGTPGGELFF
J: TRBJ2-5; V: TRBV4-3; CDR3: CASSQASSGSWETQYF
J: TRBJ2-7; V: TRBV10-3; CDR3: CATPGQGGEQYF
J: TRBJ2-7; V: TRBV7-9; CDR3: CASSPRRKTYEQYF
J: TRBJ2-6; V: TRBV6-5; CDR3: CASSYSRHPTNSGANVLTF
J: TRBJ2-1; V: TRBV11-2; CDR3: CASSLRAYSGGIYNEQFF
J: TRBJ2-7; V: TRBV11-2; CDR3: CASSLGGGVGYEQYF
J: TRBJ2-3; V: TRBV9; CDR3: CASSVGVAGYYTDTQYF
J: TRBJ2-2; V: TRBV7-6; CDR3: CASSLAGAGTGELFF
J: TRBJ2-1; V: TRBV11-2; CDR3: CASSLMAVLTSSGDEQFF
J: TRBJ1-5; V: TRBV12-3/TRBV12-4; CDR3: CASGVGDQPQHF
J: TRBJ2-7; V: TRBV14; CDR3: CASSPDWLGAQYF
J: TRBJ2-1; V: TRBV5-1; CDR3: CASSPGTRDNEQFF
J: TRBJ2-1; V: TRBV9; CDR3: CASSQQNEQFF
J: TRBJ2-7; V: TRBV29-1; CDR3: CSVEGGHGYEQYF
J: TRBJ2-7; V: TRBV7-9; CDR3: CASRQLGTDYEQYF
J: TRBJ2-3; V: TRBV9; CDR3: CASSLPLDRGTDTQYF
J: TRBJ2-1; V: TRBV19; CDR3: CASSPTRLIGSAFQQFF
J: TRBJ2-6; V: TRBV9; CDR3: CASSVDGSGANVLTF
J: TRBJ2-5; V: TRBV6-1; CDR3: CASTPTQGALETQYF
J: TRBJ2-2; V: TRBV29-1; CDR3: CSVVFGFTNTGELFF